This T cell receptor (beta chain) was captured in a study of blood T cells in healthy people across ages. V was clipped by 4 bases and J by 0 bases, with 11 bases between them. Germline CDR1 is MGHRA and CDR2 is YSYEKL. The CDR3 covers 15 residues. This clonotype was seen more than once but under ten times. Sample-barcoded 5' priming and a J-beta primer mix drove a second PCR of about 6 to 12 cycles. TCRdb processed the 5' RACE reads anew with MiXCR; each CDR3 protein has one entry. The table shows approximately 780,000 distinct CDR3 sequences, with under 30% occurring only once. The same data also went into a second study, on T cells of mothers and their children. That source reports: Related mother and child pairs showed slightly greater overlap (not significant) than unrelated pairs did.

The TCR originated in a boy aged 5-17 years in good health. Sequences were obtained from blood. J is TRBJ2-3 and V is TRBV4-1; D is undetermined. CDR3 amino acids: CASSRVGDSTDTQYF. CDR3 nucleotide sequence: TGCGCCAGCAGCCGCGTTGGGGATAGCACAGATACGCAGTATTTT.